A selection of T cell receptor beta chains follows, all from one sample in a study of shared clonotypes between healthy human individuals. Assay used: immunoSEQ multiplex PCR; TCRdb lists only in-frame clones, some missing. The sample consists of some 1 million clones, roughly 80% of them appearing once. Source material: memory CD4+ T cells sorted from blood. These TCRs come from a man between 18 and 35 years old in good health. Both conserved end residues are trimmed from each CDR3.

V gene | CDR3 protein
TRBV5-5 | ASSLGMRGPSYEQY
TRBV5-1 | ASSLTGTNYGYT
TRBV5-6 | ASSIRTGNYGYT
TRBV7-2 | ASSKDGRGMNTQY
TRBV4-3 | ASSQTISGQGAKQY
TRBV5-6 | ASSRNRDRVGEKLF
TRBV30 | AWRLGGGQPYNEQF
TRBV7-6 | ASRRDPYTGELF
TRBV5-4 | ASSSFQQGEGEGYT
TRBV7-9 | ASSLDQGNLGYT
TRBV5-1 | ASSHGTAYEQY
TRBV7-9 | ASSGRGQGNGYT
TRBV2 | ASSEDRGISPLH
TRBV6-5 | ASTPSAGAYNEQF
TRBV10-2 | ASSAPGLAKYEQY
TRBV6-6 | AIQREGMADTQY
TRBV7-2 | ASRPGRGATEAF
TRBV9 | ASSGHPGTSTDTQY
TRBV10-2 | ASSALSYEQY
TRBV18 | ASSPRTGETQY
TRBV4-3 | ASSQGGTAQETQY
TRBV30 | AWEPKTATLRGSPAY
TRBV7-9 | ASRLTGGTNTGELF
TRBV6-6 | ASSYSAPNTGELF
TRBV7-9 | ASRDGQGSYEQY
TRBV11-2 | ASSFIRNQETQY
TRBV9 | ASSAQRIMNTEAF
TRBV7-9 | ASSLDGGTGELF
TRBV9 | ASSAIDRGRNTEAF
TRBV6-5 | ASSPSTGWAF
TRBV5-1 | ATRNQAGGPADEQF
TRBV6-1 | ASRQGLVGPQH
TRBV28 | ATIGPRGPEEKLF
TRBV20-1 | SASRDLPD
TRBV7-9 | ASSLGSMNTEAF
TRBV14 | ASSVRTGARTYEQY
TRBV6-1 | ASSVTGLSGELF
TRBV14 | ASSQVPGARSYEQY
TRBV5-1 | ASSLGQEASYEQY
TRBV10-3 | AISESRFGEQF
TRBV6-1 | ASISGIISNQPQH
TRBV2 | ASSEAGREGQPQH
TRBV2 | ASRGGTNEKLF
TRBV4-2 | ASSHPLGTDTQY
TRBV28 | ASSLRNAGVRYEQY
TRBV19 | ASLLGGIYEQY
TRBV5-5 | ASSLGTVQPQH
TRBV7-6 | ASSPTRTGGLGGNTIY
TRBV2 | ASRDGSISNQPQH
TRBV6-1 | ASSGQSTDTQY
TRBV4-1 | ASSGPERRSGGAF
TRBV5-1 | ASSLGMTPGGDSPLH
TRBV6-6 | ASLLDSSGRYYEQY
TRBV18 | ASSPRGEGPYNEQF
TRBV5-6 | ASSSEGGEAF
TRBV5-1 | ASYAGRIEETQY
TRBV5-1 | ASSSWSGAGELF
TRBV30 | AWSVRSGLAGNEQF
TRBV30 | AWTASGRYNEQF